This T cell receptor (beta chain) originates from a study of shared clonotypes between healthy human individuals. In the study overall: CD4 naive and CD4 memory each took three plates per donor, while CD8 naive took two and CD8 memory one. Study-wide results and caveats: As a rule, naive subsets had a larger estimated richness than memory subsets.

The CDR3 has 13 residues. V was cut by 2 bases and J by 6 bases, with 8 bases left in between. Germline lookup yields CDR1 LNHDA and CDR2 SQIVND (reference sequence). Notes on this clone: The antigen is undetermined. Other DNA sequences in this sample translate to the same CDR3.

Sequencing was performed with immunoSEQ multiplex PCR; in TCRdb, only in-frame clones are kept and a portion is missing. The data contain some 2,000,000 clones, around 95% of them singletons. The TCR was taken from a man in his late teens or twenties in good health. Sequencing input: naive CD4+ T cells sorted from blood. Specified subset: CD45RA+ positively selected. The chain has TRBV19 and TRBJ1-5; tentatively, D is TRBD1 (6 bases). Here the CDR3 DNA reads TGTGCCAGTAGTATAAGGGGGAGTCAGCCCCAGCATTTT. It encodes CASSIRGSQPQHF.